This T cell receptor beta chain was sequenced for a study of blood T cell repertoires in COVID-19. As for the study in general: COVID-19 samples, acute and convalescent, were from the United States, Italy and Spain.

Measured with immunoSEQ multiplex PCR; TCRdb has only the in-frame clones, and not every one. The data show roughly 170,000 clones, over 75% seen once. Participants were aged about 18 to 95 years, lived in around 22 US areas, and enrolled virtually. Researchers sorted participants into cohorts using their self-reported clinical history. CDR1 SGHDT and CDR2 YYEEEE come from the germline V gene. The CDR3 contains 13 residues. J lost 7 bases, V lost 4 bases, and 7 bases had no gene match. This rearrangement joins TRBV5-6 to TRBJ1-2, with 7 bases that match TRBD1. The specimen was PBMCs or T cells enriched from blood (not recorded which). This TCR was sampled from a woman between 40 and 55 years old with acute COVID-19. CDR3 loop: CASSTNRGGGYTF. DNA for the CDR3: TGTGCCAGCAGCACAAACAGGGGTGGTGGCTACACCTTC.